These 28 T cell receptor beta chains were sequenced from one sample in a study of cytomegalovirus exposure and HLA in healthy donors. The study ran its PCR with 60 Vbeta and 13 Jbeta primers. The repertoire was sequenced with immunoSEQ multiplex PCR; TCRdb's copy has only in-frame clones and lacks some. This repertoire comprises about 190,000 clones; its ten largest clones make up less than 6.5%. Input material: PBMCs. The receptor source for this set is a man under 40 in good health and CMV-seronegative.

The chain is built from TRBV6-1 and TRBJ1-3; tentatively, D is TRBD1 (5 bases). Trimming shortened V by 6 bases and J by 0 bases, and 12 bases separated the two germline ends. The CDR3 covers 15 residues. CDR1 MNHNS and CDR2 SASEGT come from the germline V gene. The CDR3 DNA reads TGTGCCAGCAGCTGGGGACTCAGCTCTGGAAACACCATATATTTT. It is translated as CASSWGLSSGNTIYF.

The chain carries TRBV19 and TRBJ1-1, with D perhaps matching TRBD1 (6 bases). This CDR3 has 15 amino acids. Trimming shortened V by 1 base and J by 1 base, and 10 bases separated the two germline ends. The germline gives CDR1 LNHDA, CDR2 SQIVND (reference sequence). CDR3 bases: TGTGCCAGTAGTATAGCCGACAGGTGGAACACTGAAGCTTTCTTT. Protein product: CASSIADRWNTEAFF.

V is TRBV6-6 and J is TRBJ2-7; possible D gene TRBD1, 5 bases. V lost 0 bases to trimming and J lost 4 bases, with 13 bases between them. The CDR3 has 15 residues. CDR1 is MNHNY, CDR2 SVGAGI, per germline (reference sequence). CDR3 bases: TGTGCCAGCAGTTACTCGACAGCTTCACAATACGAGCAGTACTTC. The encoded protein is CASSYSTASQYEQYF.

The genes are TRBV9 and TRBJ2-7, with D possibly matching TRBD2 (5 bases). Germline V gives CDR1 SGDLS, CDR2 YYNGEE. There are 14 residues in the CDR3. V was shortened by 4 bases and J by 0 bases, with 11 bases between the two germline ends. CDR3 in amino acids: CASSSRGFSYEQYF. The CDR3 bases are TGTGCCAGCAGCTCCCGCGGGTTCTCCTACGAGCAGTACTTC. Supplemented by reference TRBV9 and TRBJ2-7, the full variable domain reads DSGVTQTPKHLITATGQRVTLRCSPRSGDLSVYWYQQSLDQGLQFLIQYYNGEERAKGNILERFSAQQFPDLHSELNLSSLELGDSALYFCASSSRGFSYEQYFGPGTRLTVT.

The rearrangement joins TRBV9 to TRBJ1-2; no clear D gene. V was trimmed by 5 bases and J by 1 base, leaving 3 bases between them. Germline CDR1 SGDLS, CDR2 YYNGEE. CDR3 length equals 11 residues. The CDR3 spells CASSINYGYTF. Here the CDR3 DNA reads TGTGCCAGCAGTATTAACTATGGCTACACCTTC. Full variable domain (remainder filled in from reference TRBV9 and TRBJ1-2): DSGVTQTPKHLITATGQRVTLRCSPRSGDLSVYWYQQSLDQGLQFLIQYYNGEERAKGNILERFSAQQFPDLHSELNLSSLELGDSALYFCASSINYGYTFGSGTRLTVV.

The chain joins TRBV7-9 to TRBJ1-5; 8 positions match TRBD1. Germline V gene lookup returns CDR1 SEHNR and CDR2 FQNEAQ (reference sequence). This CDR3 region has 16 residues. The V and J ends lost 5 bases and 3 bases, in that order; junction bases with no gene match: 9. CDR3 nucleotide sequence: TGTGCCAGCAGCCGACTCGACAGGGGCATCAATCAGCCCCAGCATTTT. Its protein product is CASSRLDRGINQPQHF.

The V call is TRBV7-9, the J call TRBJ1-2; D is uncertain. V was trimmed by 2 bases and J by 4 bases, leaving 11 bases between them. This CDR3 is 14 amino acids long. Germline loops: CDR1 SEHNR, CDR2 FQNEAQ (reference sequence). DNA for the CDR3: TGTGCCAGCAGCTTATACGGGGAAACCTATGGCTACACCTTC. Encoded protein: CASSLYGETYGYTF.

The J gene is TRBJ1-1, the V gene TRBV11-2, with 8 positions matching TRBD1. V was clipped by 2 bases and J by 11 bases; unmatched bases: 7. This CDR3 has 13 amino acids. Germline V gene data show CDR1 as SGHAT and CDR2 as FQNNGV. CDR3 region: CASSLIDRGTAFF. The CDR3, as DNA: TGTGCCAGCAGCTTAATTGACAGGGGCACGGCTTTCTTT. Drawing the rest from reference TRBV11-2 and TRBJ1-1, the complete variable domain is EAGVAQSPRYKIIEKRQSVAFWCNPISGHATLYWYQQILGQGPKLLIQFQNNGVVDDSQLPKDRFSAERLKGVDSTLKIQPAKLEDSAVYLCASSLIDRGTAFFGQGTRLTVV.

This rearrangement joins TRBV5-1 to TRBJ2-3; the D gene is possibly TRBD2 (5 bases). Looked up from germline, CDR1 is SGHRS and CDR2 is YFSETQ. V gave up 0 bases and J gave up 4 bases, with 12 bases separating them. The CDR3 extends over 15 amino acids. The DNA for the CDR3 is TGCGCCAGCAGCTTGGAGCGGAGAGAAGCAGATACGCAGTATTTT. It yields the protein CASSLERREADTQYF.

This chain joins TRBV14 and TRBJ1-2; 8 nucleotides match TRBD1. CDR3 length: 13 amino acids. The V segment lost 4 bases and the J segment 4 bases; nucleotides outside the gene matches: 2. Germline V CDR1 and CDR2: SGHDN, FVKESK. CDR3 sequence (DNA): TGTGCCAGCAGCCCGGACAGGGCCTATGGCTACACCTTC. Encoded protein: CASSPDRAYGYTF. The whole variable domain, filled in from reference TRBV14 and TRBJ1-2, reads EAGVTQFPSHSVIEKGQTVTLRCDPISGHDNLYWYRRVMGKEIKFLLHFVKESKQDESGMPNNRFLAERTGGTYSTLKVQPAELEDSGVYFCASSPDRAYGYTFGSGTRLTVV.

The rearrangement joins TRBV7-2 to TRBJ1-1; 11 bases agree with TRBD1. With 5 bases clipped from V and 5 bases from J, the junction kept 10 bases outside the gene matches. The CDR3 has 16 residues. The germline CDR1 and CDR2 sequences are SGHTA and FQGNSA. The CDR3 sequence: CASSTRTGGVRTEAFF. CDR3 coding DNA: TGTGCCAGCAGCACCCGGACAGGGGGCGTAAGAACTGAAGCTTTCTTT.

The chain is built from TRBV7-2 and TRBJ2-5; no reliable D call. The CDR3 covers 14 residues. Germline values: CDR1 SGHTA, CDR2 FQGNSA. The germline V and J ends were trimmed by 5 bases and 5 bases, with 15 bases remaining between them. Here the CDR3 DNA reads TGTGCCAGCAGCCCAACGCGGCGGCGCGAGACCCAGTACTTC. Protein product: CASSPTRRRETQYF.

The rearrangement links TRBV6-4 to TRBJ1-2; the D gene is possibly TRBD1 (6 bases). Trimming left V 2 bases short and J 9 bases short, with 19 bases between. In germline, CDR1 is MRHNA, CDR2 SNTAGT. This CDR3 is built from 15 residues. DNA for the CDR3: TGTGCCAGCAGTGACCGCTTTGGGGCAGGGGATCGCTACACCTTC. This translates into CASSDRFGAGDRYTF.

The chain is built from TRBV14 and TRBJ1-6, with 7 bases aligning to TRBD1. Per the germline V gene, CDR1 is SGHDN and CDR2 is FVKESK. There are 14 residues in the CDR3. The junction had 1 base not matched to a gene; V was cut back by 3 bases and J by 5 bases. DNA of the CDR3: TGTGCCAGCAGCCACAGGGGGGATAATTCACCCCTCCACTTT. Protein product: CASSHRGDNSPLHF. The full variable domain, completed using reference TRBV14 and TRBJ1-6, is EAGVTQFPSHSVIEKGQTVTLRCDPISGHDNLYWYRRVMGKEIKFLLHFVKESKQDESGMPNNRFLAERTGGTYSTLKVQPAELEDSGVYFCASSHRGDNSPLHFGNGTRLTVT.

The rearrangement links TRBV5-4 to TRBJ1-1, with D possibly matching TRBD1 (5 bases). V lost 2 bases to trimming and J lost 4 bases, with 12 bases between them. This CDR3 contains 14 residues. The germline gives CDR1 SGHNT, CDR2 YYREEE (reference sequence). Here the CDR3 DNA reads TGTGCCAGCAGCTTAGGGGTAGAAAGCACTGAAGCTTTCTTT. Translating gives CASSLGVESTEAFF.

The chain is built from TRBV9 and TRBJ1-1, with TRBD1 matching 11 bases. The V gene's germline CDR1 is SGDLS and CDR2 YYNGEE. Trimming cost V 2 bases and J 4 bases; bases outside gene matches: 1. The CDR3 loop spans 14 amino acids. The CDR3 loop is CASSVGTGGTEAFF. CDR3 DNA sequence: TGTGCCAGCAGCGTCGGGACAGGGGGCACTGAAGCTTTCTTT.

This chain connects TRBV18 to TRBJ2-4, with 7 bases matching TRBD2. Germline assignment: CDR1 KGHSH and CDR2 LQKENI. The V and J ends lost 0 bases and 6 bases, in that order; junction bases with no gene match: 2. The CDR3 is made up of 14 amino acids. CDR3 DNA: TGTGCCAGCTCACCACCGGGACTATCAAACATTCAGTACTTC. This translates into CASSPPGLSNIQYF.

The V call is TRBV19, the J call TRBJ1-1, with D perhaps matching TRBD1 (5 bases). The CDR3 contains 13 residues. Per the germline V gene, CDR1 is LNHDA and CDR2 is SQIVND (reference sequence). With 6 bases removed from V and 5 bases from J, the gap between germline ends came to 13 bases. In DNA form, the CDR3 reads TGTGCCAGTAGGGGTGGGGCGTGGACTGAAGCTTTCTTT. It yields the protein CASRGGAWTEAFF.

This chain uses TRBV18 with TRBJ1-6; no clear D. Germline-derived CDR1 and CDR2 are KGHSH and LQKENI. With 4 bases removed from V and 12 bases from J, the gap between germline ends came to 16 bases. The CDR3 length is 14 residues. In DNA form, the CDR3 reads TGTGCCAGCTCACGTAGTCGGGGAGAGGTACCCCTCCACTTT. Translating gives CASSRSRGEVPLHF.

The rearrangement uses TRBV5-1 and TRBJ2-4, with D possibly matching TRBD2 (6 bases). Germline CDR1 SGHRS, CDR2 YFSETQ. The germline V and J ends were trimmed by 3 bases and 6 bases, with 13 bases remaining between them. The CDR3 consists of 14 residues. Here the CDR3 DNA reads TGCGCCAGCAGCTCCGTCGCGGGACGAAACATTCAGTACTTC. This sequence encodes CASSSVAGRNIQYF.

The chain couples TRBV30 to TRBJ1-1, with 10 nucleotides matching TRBD1. This CDR3 has 16 amino acids. The ends lost 1 base at V and 7 bases at J; junction bases unmatched: 12. The germline V gene has CDR1 GTSNPN and CDR2 SVGIG (reference sequence). CDR3 sequence: CAWSEKPGQGMGEAFF. DNA of the CDR3: TGTGCCTGGAGTGAAAAACCGGGACAGGGGATGGGTGAAGCTTTCTTT.

The chain couples TRBV5-1 to TRBJ2-1; possible D gene TRBD2, 6 bases. The germline CDR1 and CDR2 sequences are SGHRS and YFSETQ. The V and J ends lost 5 bases and 4 bases respectively, with 13 bases between them. The CDR3 has 14 amino acids. In DNA, the CDR3 is TGCGCCAGCAGACCGGGGGACCTGTACAATGAGCAGTTCTTC. It specifies CASRPGDLYNEQFF.

The V call is TRBV27, the J call TRBJ2-7; TRBD2 might be the D (6 bases). Looked up from germline, CDR1 is MNHEY and CDR2 is SMNVEV (reference sequence). The CDR3 loop spans 13 amino acids. V was trimmed by 5 bases and J by 7 bases, leaving 15 bases between them. The CDR3: CASSLGLLREQYF. Here the CDR3 DNA reads TGTGCCAGCAGTCTGGGACTTCTACGAGAGCAGTACTTC.

The rearrangement joins TRBV7-6 to TRBJ2-2, with D maybe TRBD1 (5 bases). Germline V gives CDR1 SGHVS, CDR2 FNYEAQ. Deletions cut 1 base from V and 1 base from J, with 7 bases between. The CDR3 contains 15 residues. The CDR3 sequence is CASSLEGKNTGELFF. The CDR3, as DNA: TGTGCCAGCAGCTTAGAGGGGAAGAACACCGGGGAGCTGTTTTTT. Variable domain in full (rest from reference TRBV7-6 and TRBJ2-2): GAGVSQSPRYKVTKRGQDVALRCDPISGHVSLYWYRQALGQGPEFLTYFNYEAQQDKSGLPNDRFSAERPEGSISTLTIQRTEQRDSAMYRCASSLEGKNTGELFFGEGSRLTVL.

V gene TRBV7-9 combines with J gene TRBJ2-2; TRBD1 aligns across 10 bases. CDR1 and CDR2 from the germline V gene are SEHNR and FQNEAQ (reference sequence). The CDR3 extends over 19 amino acids. The V gene end was trimmed by 5 bases and the J gene end by 5 bases; junction bases not matched to a gene: 17. CDR3 amino acids: CASSPRTGTGDLRTGELFF. CDR3 bases: TGTGCCAGCAGCCCGAGAACCGGGACAGGGGATTTACGAACCGGGGAGCTGTTTTTT.

The chain joins TRBV9 to TRBJ1-2; D call uncertain. V lost 4 bases and J lost 8, with 15 bases in between. Germline V gene data show CDR1 as SGDLS and CDR2 as YYNGEE. CDR3 length equals 13 residues. For the CDR3, the DNA is TGTGCCAGCAGCCCGAACCCGGGTGGGGGCTACACCTTC. Translation gives CASSPNPGGGYTF.

The chain is built from TRBV25-1 and TRBJ2-2; D is perhaps TRBD2 (7 bases). V lost 7 bases and J lost 6, with 15 bases in between. CDR3 length: 14 residues. The V gene's germline CDR1 is MGHDK and CDR2 SYGVNS. The CDR3 reads CASTQWGGPGELFF. CDR3 bases: TGTGCCAGCACCCAATGGGGGGGGCCCGGGGAGCTGTTTTTT. The whole variable domain, remainder taken from reference TRBV25-1 and TRBJ2-2, is EADIYQTPRYLVIGTGKKITLECSQTMGHDKMYWYQQDPGMELHLIHYSYGVNSTEKGDLSSESTVSRIRTEHFPLTLESARPSHTSQYLCASTQWGGPGELFFGEGSRLTVL.

The chain is built from TRBV7-2 and TRBJ2-3, with TRBD2 matching 8 bases. CDR3 size: 17 residues. CDR1 is SGHTA and CDR2 is FQGNSA in the germline V gene. V lost 5 bases to trimming and J lost 8 bases; unmatched junction nucleotides: 18. DNA for the CDR3: TGTGCCAGCAGCGTCCCCGGGGGGGGGACTAGGGAAGGTACGCAGTATTTT. Protein sequence: CASSVPGGGTREGTQYF.